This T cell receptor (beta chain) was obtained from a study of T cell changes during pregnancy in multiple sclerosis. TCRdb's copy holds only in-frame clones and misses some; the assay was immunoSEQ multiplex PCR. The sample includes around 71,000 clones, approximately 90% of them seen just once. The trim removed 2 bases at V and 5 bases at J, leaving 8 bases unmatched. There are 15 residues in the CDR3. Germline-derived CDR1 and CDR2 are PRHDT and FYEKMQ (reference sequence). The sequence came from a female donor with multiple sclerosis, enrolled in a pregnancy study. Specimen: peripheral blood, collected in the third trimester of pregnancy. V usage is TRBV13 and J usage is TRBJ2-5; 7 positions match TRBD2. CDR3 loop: CASSLSRGGSETQYF. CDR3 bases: TGTGCCAGCAGCTTAAGTCGGGGAGGGAGTGAGACCCAGTACTTC.